These T cell receptor beta chains were read from a single sample in a study of T cell responses to AZD1222 COVID-19 vaccine. Profiled with immunoSEQ multiplex PCR; TCRdb holds only in-frame clones, not every one. The sample lists some 120,000 clones, 91% seen once, with over 3.5% in the top ten. Sequencing was performed on peripheral blood, taken on day 0 of AZD1222 vaccination. These receptors were collected from an adult in good health. CDR3s leave out the opening cysteine and the closing phenylalanine or tryptophan.

>TRBV15
ATSPGGGFYGYT
>TRBV13
ASSPPTRKSSYEQY
>TRBV2
ASTPTGLNSPLH
>TRBV27
ASRPELVDDEQY
>TRBV20-1
SLARANTIY
>TRBV12-5
ASGLVLTGNTGELF
>TRBV6-5
ASSQDGGRQH
>TRBV5-4
ASSLGGSNQPQH
>TRBV6-1
ASSAASANTGELF
>TRBV12-5
ASGPRGPDTGELF
>TRBV5-1
ASSSGQDLYGYT
>TRBV10-3
AISESGSGEQY
>TRBV6-5
ASSGQAYGEQY
>TRBV21-1
ASSKSDRSSSYEQY
>TRBV6-5
ASSPRGTLLWEQY
>TRBV28
ASRQGLAYGYT
>TRBV5-5
ASSLSPKATEAF
>TRBV9
ASSVQGRDSPLH
>TRBV3-1/TRBV3-2
ASSPQNEETQY
>TRBV5-5
ASSLTGMGEKLF
>TRBV5-5
ASSFPGGDYGYT
>TRBV4-2
ASSQDPSGGAPSYEQY
>TRBV6-4
ASSDGTGSGYT
>TRBV5-1
ASSLTDYEQY